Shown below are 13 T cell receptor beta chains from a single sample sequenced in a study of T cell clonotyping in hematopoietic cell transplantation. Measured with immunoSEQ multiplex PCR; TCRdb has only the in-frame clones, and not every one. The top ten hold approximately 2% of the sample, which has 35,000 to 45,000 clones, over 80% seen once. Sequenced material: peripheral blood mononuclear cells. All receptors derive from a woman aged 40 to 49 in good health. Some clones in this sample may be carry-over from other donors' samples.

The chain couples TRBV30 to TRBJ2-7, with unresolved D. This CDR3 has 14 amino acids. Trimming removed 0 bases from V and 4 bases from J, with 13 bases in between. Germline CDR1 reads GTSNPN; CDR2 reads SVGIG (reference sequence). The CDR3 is CAWSVAGVRYEQYF. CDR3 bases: TGTGCCTGGAGTGTAGCCGGAGTACGGTACGAGCAGTACTTC.

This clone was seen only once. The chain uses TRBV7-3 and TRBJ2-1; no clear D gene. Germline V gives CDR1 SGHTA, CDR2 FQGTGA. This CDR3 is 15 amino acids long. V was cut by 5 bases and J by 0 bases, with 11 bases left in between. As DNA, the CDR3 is TGTGCCAGCAGCCGCGGCATGAGCTCCTACAATGAGCAGTTCTTC. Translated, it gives CASSRGMSSYNEQFF.

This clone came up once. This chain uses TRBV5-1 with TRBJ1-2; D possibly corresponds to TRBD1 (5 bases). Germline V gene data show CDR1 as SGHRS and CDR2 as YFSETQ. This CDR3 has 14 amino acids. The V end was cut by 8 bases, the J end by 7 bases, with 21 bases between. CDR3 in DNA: TGCGCCAGTACCCCAGGGCCCGATAAGGGTGGCTACACCTTC. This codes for CASTPGPDKGGYTF.

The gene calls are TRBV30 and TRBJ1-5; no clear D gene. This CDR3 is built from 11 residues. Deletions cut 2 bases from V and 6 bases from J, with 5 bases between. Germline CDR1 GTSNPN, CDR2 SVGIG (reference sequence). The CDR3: CAWSKGQPQHF. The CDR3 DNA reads TGTGCCTGGAGTAAGGGTCAGCCCCAGCATTTT.

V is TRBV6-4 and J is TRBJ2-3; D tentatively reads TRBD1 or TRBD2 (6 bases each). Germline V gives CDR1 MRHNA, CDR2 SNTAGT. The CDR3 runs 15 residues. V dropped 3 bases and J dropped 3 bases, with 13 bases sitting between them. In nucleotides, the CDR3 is TGTGCCAGCAGTGAAGGGGGGAGCGAGACAGATACGCAGTATTTT. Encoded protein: CASSEGGSETDTQYF.

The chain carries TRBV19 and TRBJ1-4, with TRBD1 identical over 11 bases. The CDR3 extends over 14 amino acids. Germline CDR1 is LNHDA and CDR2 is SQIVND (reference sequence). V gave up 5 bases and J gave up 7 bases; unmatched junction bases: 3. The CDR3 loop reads CASSQDRGREKLFF. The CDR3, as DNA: TGTGCCAGTAGTCAGGACAGGGGGCGTGAAAAACTGTTTTTT.

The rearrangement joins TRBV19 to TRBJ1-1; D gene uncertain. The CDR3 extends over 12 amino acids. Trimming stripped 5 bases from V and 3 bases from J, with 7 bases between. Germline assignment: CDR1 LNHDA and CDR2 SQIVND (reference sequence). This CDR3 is CASSLRDTEAFF. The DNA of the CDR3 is TGTGCCAGTAGTTTGAGGGACACTGAAGCTTTCTTT. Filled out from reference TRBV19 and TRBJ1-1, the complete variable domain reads DGGITQSPKYLFRKEGQNVTLSCEQNLNHDAMYWYRQDPGQGLRLIYYSQIVNDFQKGDIAEGYSVSREKKESFPLTVTSAQKNPTAFYLCASSLRDTEAFFGQGTRLTVV.

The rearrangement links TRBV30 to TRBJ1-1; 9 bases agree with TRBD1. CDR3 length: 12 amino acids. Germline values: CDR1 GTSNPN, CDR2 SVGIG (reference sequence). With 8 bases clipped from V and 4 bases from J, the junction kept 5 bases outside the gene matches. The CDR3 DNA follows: TGTGCCGGCCGGGACAGGGTCACTGAAGCTTTCTTT. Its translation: CAGRDRVTEAFF.

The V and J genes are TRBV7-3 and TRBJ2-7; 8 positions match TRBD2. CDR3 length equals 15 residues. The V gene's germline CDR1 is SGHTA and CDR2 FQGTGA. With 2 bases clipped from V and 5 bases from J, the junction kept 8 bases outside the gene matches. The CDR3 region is CASSLVGTSYDEQYF. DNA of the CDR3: TGTGCCAGCAGCTTAGTGGGGACTAGTTATGACGAGCAGTACTTC.

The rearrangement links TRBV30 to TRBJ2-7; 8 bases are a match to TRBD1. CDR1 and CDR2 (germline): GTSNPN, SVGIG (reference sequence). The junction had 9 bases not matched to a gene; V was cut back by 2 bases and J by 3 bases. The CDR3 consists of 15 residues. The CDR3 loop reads CAWSPPPGGVYEQYF. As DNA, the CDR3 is TGTGCCTGGAGTCCCCCACCAGGGGGCGTCTACGAGCAGTACTTC.

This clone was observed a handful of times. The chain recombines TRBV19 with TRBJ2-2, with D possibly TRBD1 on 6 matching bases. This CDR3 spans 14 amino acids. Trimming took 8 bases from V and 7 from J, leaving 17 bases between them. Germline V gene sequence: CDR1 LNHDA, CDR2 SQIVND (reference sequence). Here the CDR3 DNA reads TGTGCCAGTTCGAAGACAGGCGAAAACGGGGAGCTGTTTTTT. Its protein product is CASSKTGENGELFF. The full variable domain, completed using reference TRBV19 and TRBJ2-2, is DGGITQSPKYLFRKEGQNVTLSCEQNLNHDAMYWYRQDPGQGLRLIYYSQIVNDFQKGDIAEGYSVSREKKESFPLTVTSAQKNPTAFYLCASSKTGENGELFFGEGSRLTVL.

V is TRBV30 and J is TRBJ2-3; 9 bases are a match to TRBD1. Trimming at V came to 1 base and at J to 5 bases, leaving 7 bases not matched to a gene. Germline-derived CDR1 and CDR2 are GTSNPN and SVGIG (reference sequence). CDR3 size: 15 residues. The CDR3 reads CAWSAQGAIGDTQYF. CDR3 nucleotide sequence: TGTGCCTGGAGTGCACAGGGGGCGATCGGAGATACGCAGTATTTT.

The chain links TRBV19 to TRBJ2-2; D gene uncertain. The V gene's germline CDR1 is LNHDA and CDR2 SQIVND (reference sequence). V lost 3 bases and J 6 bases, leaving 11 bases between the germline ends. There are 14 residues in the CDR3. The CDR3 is CASSIQTLAGELFF. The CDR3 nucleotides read TGTGCCAGTAGTATCCAGACGTTGGCCGGGGAGCTGTTTTTT.